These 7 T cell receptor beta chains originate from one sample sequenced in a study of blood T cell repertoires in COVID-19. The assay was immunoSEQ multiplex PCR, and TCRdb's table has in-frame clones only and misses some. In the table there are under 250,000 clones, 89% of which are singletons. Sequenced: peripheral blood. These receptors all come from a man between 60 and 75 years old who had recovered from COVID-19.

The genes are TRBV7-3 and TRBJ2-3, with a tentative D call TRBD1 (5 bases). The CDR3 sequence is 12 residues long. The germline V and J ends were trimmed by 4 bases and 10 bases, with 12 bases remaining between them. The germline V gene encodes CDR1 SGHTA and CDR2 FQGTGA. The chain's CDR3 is CASSSGQGSQYF. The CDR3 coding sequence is TGTGCCAGCAGCTCGGGCCAGGGCTCGCAGTATTTT.

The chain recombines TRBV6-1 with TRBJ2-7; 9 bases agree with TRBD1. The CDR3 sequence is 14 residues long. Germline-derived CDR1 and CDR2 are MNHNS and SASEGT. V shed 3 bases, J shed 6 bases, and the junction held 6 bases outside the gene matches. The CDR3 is CASSDRDREIEQYF. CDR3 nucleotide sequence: TGTGCCAGCAGTGACCGGGACAGGGAAATCGAGCAGTACTTC.

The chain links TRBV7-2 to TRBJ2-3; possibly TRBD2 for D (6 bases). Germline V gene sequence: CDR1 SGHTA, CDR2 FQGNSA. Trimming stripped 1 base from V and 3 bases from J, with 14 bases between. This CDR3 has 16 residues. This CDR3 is CASSLVSSEITDTQYF. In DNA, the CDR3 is TGTGCCAGCAGCTTAGTCTCTAGCGAGATAACAGATACGCAGTATTTT.

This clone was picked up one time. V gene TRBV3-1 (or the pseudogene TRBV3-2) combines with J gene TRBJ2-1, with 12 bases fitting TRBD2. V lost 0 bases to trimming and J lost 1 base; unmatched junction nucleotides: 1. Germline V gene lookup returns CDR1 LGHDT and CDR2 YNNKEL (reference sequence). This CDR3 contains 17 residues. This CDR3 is CASSQETSGGSYNEQFF. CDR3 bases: TGTGCCAGCAGCCAAGAGACTAGCGGGGGATCCTACAATGAGCAGTTCTTC.

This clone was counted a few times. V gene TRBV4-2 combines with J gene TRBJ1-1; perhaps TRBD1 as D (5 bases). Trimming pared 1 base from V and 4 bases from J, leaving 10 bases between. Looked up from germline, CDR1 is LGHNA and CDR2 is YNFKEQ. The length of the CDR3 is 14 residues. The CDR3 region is CASSQAGTRTEAFF. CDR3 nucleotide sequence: TGTGCCAGCAGCCAAGCTGGGACTCGCACTGAAGCTTTCTTT.

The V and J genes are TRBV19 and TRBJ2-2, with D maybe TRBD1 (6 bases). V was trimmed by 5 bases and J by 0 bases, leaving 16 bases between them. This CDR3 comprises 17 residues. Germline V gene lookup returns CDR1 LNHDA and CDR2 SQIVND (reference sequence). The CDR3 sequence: CASSPLQGPANTGELFF. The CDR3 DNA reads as TGTGCCAGTAGTCCCCTTCAGGGGCCGGCGAACACCGGGGAGCTGTTTTTT.

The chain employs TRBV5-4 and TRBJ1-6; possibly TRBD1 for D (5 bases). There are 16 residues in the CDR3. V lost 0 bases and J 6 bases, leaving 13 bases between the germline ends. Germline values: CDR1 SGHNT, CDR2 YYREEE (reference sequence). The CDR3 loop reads CASSLGSGQSNSPLHF. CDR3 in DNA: TGTGCCAGCAGCTTGGGGTCAGGGCAAAGTAATTCACCCCTCCACTTT.